Sequencing of this T cell receptor beta chain was carried out in a study of shared clonotypes between healthy human individuals. The assay was immunoSEQ multiplex PCR, and TCRdb's table has in-frame clones only and misses some. This sample has some 2.1 million clones; about 95% occur once, and the top ten carry roughly 1.1%. Naive CD8 cells, CD45RO-negative and positively selected for CCR7, excluded terminally differentiated effector memory CD45RA+ cells. V shed 2 bases and J shed 2 bases, with 12 bases lying between them. The germline V gene encodes CDR1 GTSNPN and CDR2 SVGIG (reference sequence). The CDR3 is 15 amino acids.

This receptor was taken from a man between 18 and 29 years old in good health. Sequenced material: naive CD8+ T cells sorted from blood. The chain couples TRBV30 to TRBJ1-4, with D unresolved. In nucleotides, the CDR3 is TGTGCCTGGAGTCCGTCGTTTGCTACTAATGAAAAACTGTTTTTT. Residues: CAWSPSFATNEKLFF.